This T cell receptor (beta chain) was sequenced during a study of T cells in Graves' hyperthyroidism and ophthalmopathy (dated by TCRdb to the late 2010s). About the full investigation: Peripheral blood was sampled at the time of initial diagnosis, prior to any treatment. TCR V-J signatures able to tell the groups apart were searched for in a discovery cohort of 90 to 100 patients, of whom over 40 had Graves' ophthalmopathy and 55 to 60 had stable Graves' hyperthyroidism. Prospective prediction of ophthalmopathy was tested in an independent validation cohort consisting of 18 to 20 hyperthyroidism patients and approximately 16 patients who later progressed to ophthalmopathy. The roughly 100 discovery patients were randomly split 7:3 into training and test sets. In addition, the study compared T-cell repertoires in thyroid tissue and in blood from roughly six Graves' hyperthyroidism patients. Once sampling was done, hyperthyroidism patients were given methimazole at a starting dose of 30 mg daily, whereas ophthalmopathy patients were given high-dose intravenous methylprednisolone. The paper describes TCR Vbeta CDR3 sequencing of 120 to 150 peripheral blood samples, made up of 40 to 45 ophthalmopathy patients, around 78 hyperthyroidism patients and some 17 progressor patients.

Results and caveats for the whole study, not just this receptor: In validation, the model predicted progression to ophthalmopathy with 65% to 71% sensitivity and around 72% specificity, a median of about 6 months before onset. No statistical method was used to set the sample size in advance, and investigators knew the group allocation. Blood samples also contained most of the expanded thyroid clonotypes (frequency above 0.001), which suggests that blood repertoires may reflect thyroid immune responses. Ophthalmopathy was separated from stable hyperthyroidism by a 13 V-J signature model, with approximately 85% sensitivity and roughly 81% specificity obtained in cross-validation and 80%/75% obtained in testing.

Graves' hyperthyroidism was defined as stable when no progression to ophthalmopathy occurred over 18 months of follow-up. Hyperthyroidism patients were newly diagnosed, had a disease duration of under 2 months, and were aged 18 to 65 years. Patients with uncontrolled infections, other autoimmune diseases, pregnancy or lactation were excluded. Diagnoses were established on the basis of clinical symptoms, serum thyroxine and TRAb, thyroid ultrasound, and orbital computed tomography. PBMCs were separated from 10 ml of fresh peripheral blood using Ficoll-Paque density gradient centrifugation. Total RNA was extracted using Trizol reagent, and RNA quality was assessed on an Agilent 2100 Bioanalyzer. The germline V gene specifies SNHLY as CDR1 and FYNNEI as CDR2. The CDR3 holds 14 amino acids from the cysteine to the phenylalanine. Left in the record is the CDR3 DNA by itself, 42 bases read in frame from the first base. The trim is 2 bases for V and 6 bases for J, with a gap of 11 bases between the germline ends.

TCR beta CDR3 regions were amplified from RNA transcripts. A first-round RT-PCR of the TCR CDR3 used the HTBI primer set with the Qiagen OneStep RT-PCR kit. A second multiplex PCR round built the libraries, followed by size selection and purification. Paired-end sequencing of the libraries was performed with 100 bp reads on an Illumina HiSeq2000. Regarding the original processing steps: SOAPnuke was used to process the raw data, removing reads that contained adapters or uncalled bases, had a mean Phred below 15, or lacked an exact match to the constant primer or identifier. High-quality paired reads were merged using COPE v1.2.5, and each unique nucleotide sequence was defined as a clonotype. MiTCR v1.1 was used to align clonotypes to the IMGT TRBV, TRBD and TRBJ reference segments. Only V-J combinations with frequency above 0.0001, covering roughly 99% of repertoires, were analysed. A TCS score was defined as the ratio between F50 (clonal expansion) and ExV (chaos), using BLOSUM62-based TCRdist between CDR3 peptides within each V-J. Welch's t-statistics and random forest reduced some 510 V-J features to roughly 13, which were used in a naive Bayes classifier (R e1071). TCRdb reprocessed the public reads (quality trimming at Q25 with fastp, clone calling with MiXCR) and kept in-frame beta chains. Rows matching on CDR3 protein sequence are summarized as one entry with the most common DNA and genes. The V and J calls follow TCRdb's processing rather than the paper's. This sample is represented by about 620,000 distinct CDR3 sequences; roughly 16% of them were singletons. Of the sample, around 4% is held by the ten largest clones.

This clonotype has just a few counts. The clone's antigen remains unknown. The record has no base qualities; no much larger clone is one base away. This clonotype was obtained from a woman aged 25 to 39 with Graves' hyperthyroidism. The sequenced material came from blood. Recombination linked TRBV2 to TRBJ1-5; no D gene is confidently identified. CDR3 reads: CASSEQGLSQPQHF. The sequenced DNA is TGTGCCAGCAGTGAACAAGGGTTGAGTCAGCCCCAGCATTTT.